This T cell receptor (beta chain) was observed in a study of technical replicates of blood from a handful of donors. Produced via immunoSEQ multiplex PCR; TCRdb's table is partial and in-frame only. The table shows some 60,000 clones, with roughly 89% occurring only once. Germline V gene sequence: CDR1 SGHTA, CDR2 FQGNSA. The V gene end was trimmed by 5 bases and the J gene end by 3 bases; junction bases not matched to a gene: 10. This CDR3 is built from 16 residues. The receptor was isolated from a human donor in good health. Some clones in this sample may be carry-over from other donors' samples. The chain couples TRBV7-2 to TRBJ2-7; 10 positions agree with TRBD2. The sequenced sample was PBMCs. The DNA for the CDR3 is TGTGCCAGCAGCACCTCCGGGACTAGCGAAATCTACGAGCAGTACTTC. This codes for CASSTSGTSEIYEQYF.